Shown below are 22 T cell receptor beta chains from a single sample sequenced in a study of T cell changes during pregnancy in multiple sclerosis. Clones were read by immunoSEQ multiplex PCR, and TCRdb kept only the in-frame ones, dropping some. The sample has some 80,000 clones; 80% to 90% are singletons. Sequencing used peripheral blood, obtained in the first trimester of pregnancy. The receptors were sampled from a female donor in good health, enrolled as a control in a pregnancy study.

This rearrangement joins TRBV7-9 to TRBJ1-4, with TRBD1 as a possible D gene (5 bases). V lost 5 bases and J 7 bases, leaving 17 bases between the germline ends. The CDR3 totals 15 residues. Looked up from germline, CDR1 is SEHNR and CDR2 is FQNEAQ (reference sequence). The CDR3 reads CASSPPQGRIEKLFF. The CDR3 nucleotides read TGTGCCAGCAGCCCCCCGCAGGGAAGGATTGAAAAACTGTTTTTT.

V is TRBV5-4 and J is TRBJ1-2; 8 bases line up with TRBD1. CDR3 length: 15 amino acids. Germline CDR1 SGHNT, CDR2 YYREEE (reference sequence). Trimming removed 0 bases from V and 9 bases from J; junction bases left unmatched: 10. CDR3 residues: CASSLGGTGPTSYTF. CDR3 bases: TGTGCCAGCAGCTTGGGTGGGACAGGACCTACGAGCTACACCTTC.

This rearrangement joins TRBV7-8 to TRBJ1-5; the match to TRBD1 covers 8 bases. J gave up 0 bases and V 3 bases, and 1 base lay outside the gene matches. CDR3 length: 15 amino acids. CDR1 is SGHVS, CDR2 FQNEAQ, per germline. CDR3 DNA sequence: TGTGCCAGCAGCTTGACAGGGGCTAGCAATCAGCCCCAGCATTTT. This encodes CASSLTGASNQPQHF.

This clone was recorded once. The V and J genes are TRBV28 and TRBJ1-5, with 9 bases identical to TRBD1. In germline, CDR1 is MDHEN, CDR2 SYDVKM. Trimming at V came to 6 bases and at J to 6 bases, leaving 15 bases not matched to a gene. CDR3 length equals 17 residues. The CDR3 DNA sequence: TGTGCCAGCAGATTAACAGGGGGCGCGGTGGTACGTCAGCCCCAGCATTTT. Encoded protein: CASRLTGGAVVRQPQHF.

In its sample, this clone was seen once. The chain has TRBV6-6 and TRBJ2-2; 9 bases are a match to TRBD2. The CDR3 covers 15 residues. CDR1 and CDR2 (germline): MNHNY, SVGAGI (reference sequence). Unmatched junction bases numbered 5, after V lost 4 bases and J lost 5 bases. CDR3 DNA sequence: TGTGCCAGCAGTTTTGGCGGGGGGGGAACCGGGGAGCTGTTTTTT. Translating it yields CASSFGGGGTGELFF.

The chain carries TRBV28 and TRBJ2-5, with 15 positions matching TRBD2. CDR3 length: 19 residues. The germline gives CDR1 MDHEN, CDR2 SYDVKM. The V segment lost 5 bases and the J segment 5 bases; nucleotides outside the gene matches: 15. The CDR3 DNA reads TGTGCCAGCAGTGCCCCTATAGGACTAGCGGGAGGGCCGGGGGAGACCCAGTACTTC. Residues: CASSAPIGLAGGPGETQYF. The full variable domain, with the rest looked up from reference TRBV28 and TRBJ2-5, is DVKVTQSSRYLVKRTGEKVFLECVQDMDHENMFWYRQDPGLGLRLIYFSYDVKMKEKGDIPEGYSVSREKKERFSLILESASTNQTSMYLCASSAPIGLAGGPGETQYFGPGTRLLVL.

The chain uses TRBV5-5 and TRBJ2-1; 13 bases align to TRBD2. CDR1 and CDR2 from the germline V gene are SGHKS and YYEKEE (reference sequence). The V gene end was trimmed by 2 bases and the J gene end by 10 bases; junction bases not matched to a gene: 3. CDR3 size: 14 residues. The CDR3 DNA reads as TGTGCCAGCAGCTTTGGACTAGCGGGAGAAGAGCAGTTCTTC. It codes for CASSFGLAGEEQFF.

The rearrangement joins TRBV15 to TRBJ1-2; TRBD1 agrees at 7 bases. Germline values: CDR1 LNHNV, CDR2 YYDKDF (reference sequence). Unmatched junction bases numbered 7, after V lost 5 bases and J lost 4 bases. CDR3 size: 14 residues. This CDR3 reads CATSLRGTAYGYTF. The DNA of the CDR3 is TGTGCCACCAGCTTACGAGGGACAGCCTATGGCTACACCTTC.

The chain recombines TRBV5-1 with TRBJ1-4, with D uncertain. Per germline, CDR1 SGHRS and CDR2 YFSETQ. The CDR3 loop spans 13 amino acids. V lost 0 bases, J lost 6 bases, and 6 bases lay in between. The CDR3, as DNA: TGCGCCAGCAGCTTGGCCGGTTATGAAAAACTGTTTTTT. Translating it yields CASSLAGYEKLFF. Complete variable domain (other parts from reference TRBV5-1 and TRBJ1-4): KAGVTQTPRYLIKTRGQQVTLSCSPISGHRSVSWYQQTPGQGLQFLFEYFSETQRNKGNFPGRFSGRQFSNSRSEMNVSTLELGDSALYLCASSLAGYEKLFFGSGTQLSVL.

The V gene is TRBV7-8, the J gene TRBJ2-1; 14 bases agree with TRBD2. V shed 0 bases, J shed 7 bases, and the junction held 8 bases outside the gene matches. From germline, CDR1 is SGHVS and CDR2 FQNEAQ. There are 18 residues in the CDR3. The CDR3 DNA is TGTGCCAGCAGCTTAGCGCCGCGACTAGCGGGAGGGCGGAATGAGCAGTTCTTC. This encodes CASSLAPRLAGGRNEQFF.

V and J are TRBV7-9 and TRBJ1-4; D may be TRBD1 (5 bases). Germline loops: CDR1 SEHNR, CDR2 FQNEAQ (reference sequence). The V gene lost 5 bases and the J gene lost 3 bases, with 16 bases spanning the gap. The CDR3 spans 16 residues. The CDR3 coding sequence is TGTGCCAGCAGCATGGGGGGGAGACGATCTAATGAAAAACTGTTTTTT. Its protein product is CASSMGGRRSNEKLFF.

V usage is TRBV19 and J usage is TRBJ1-2, with D possibly being TRBD1 (6 bases). V gave up 10 bases and J gave up 1 base, with 7 bases separating them. The CDR3 has 11 amino acids. Germline CDR1 LNHDA, CDR2 SQIVND (reference sequence). The CDR3 reads CAIQGNYGYTF. The CDR3 bases are TGTGCCATACAGGGTAACTATGGCTACACCTTC.

The rearrangement links TRBV5-4 to TRBJ2-7; 9 bases are a match to TRBD1. The CDR3 has 16 residues. Germline CDR1 and CDR2: SGHNT and YYREEE (reference sequence). V trimming: 4 bases; J trimming: 2 bases; junction bases outside the gene matches: 10. CDR3 sequence: CASSGGDRDHTYEQYF. DNA of the CDR3: TGTGCCAGCAGCGGAGGGGACAGGGACCATACCTACGAGCAGTACTTC.

The genes are TRBV7-8 and TRBJ2-5, with 10 bases lining up with TRBD1. CDR3 length equals 16 residues. CDR1 and CDR2 (germline): SGHVS, FQNEAQ. With V trimmed by 1 base and J by 1 base, 3 bases remained unmatched. The CDR3 spells CASSLVGTGAQETQYF. The CDR3 DNA follows: TGTGCCAGCAGCTTAGTAGGGACAGGGGCCCAAGAGACCCAGTACTTC.

The V and J genes are TRBV27 and TRBJ2-2; 7 nucleotides align to TRBD1. V gave up 6 bases and J gave up 2 bases; unmatched junction bases: 6. Germline CDR1 reads MNHEY; CDR2 reads SMNVEV (reference sequence). The CDR3 contains 15 residues. The CDR3 loop is CASRTGTANTGELFF. The CDR3 nucleotides are TGTGCCAGCAGGACTGGGACAGCCAACACCGGGGAGCTGTTTTTT.

The chain has TRBV27 and TRBJ2-1; TRBD2 matches at 14 bases. This CDR3 has 16 amino acids. Germline V CDR1 and CDR2: MNHEY, SMNVEV (reference sequence). Unmatched junction bases numbered 4, after V lost 0 bases and J lost 9 bases. The chain's CDR3 is CASSLSTSGGAGEQFF. In DNA form, the CDR3 reads TGTGCCAGCAGTTTATCGACTAGCGGGGGGGCGGGTGAGCAGTTCTTC.

This clone was observed a handful of times. The rearrangement links TRBV20-1 to TRBJ1-1; D not resolved. V lost 5 bases, J lost 9 bases, and 13 bases lay in between. This CDR3 has 11 residues. Germline V gene sequence: CDR1 DFQATT, CDR2 SNEGSKA (reference sequence). The CDR3 reads CSAAWEGKAFF. CDR3 sequence (DNA): TGCAGTGCTGCGTGGGAGGGAAAAGCTTTCTTT.

This chain links TRBV5-1 with TRBJ2-2, with D perhaps matching TRBD1 (5 bases). V was trimmed by 3 bases and J by 5 bases, leaving 11 bases between them. This CDR3 spans 14 amino acids. Germline V gene lookup returns CDR1 SGHRS and CDR2 YFSETQ. The CDR3 loop reads CASSWTPRTGELFF. The CDR3 coding sequence is TGCGCCAGCAGCTGGACACCCAGGACCGGGGAGCTGTTTTTT.

A few counts support this clone. This chain uses TRBV6-6 with TRBJ2-7; weak D call: TRBD2 (6 bases). Germline V gene data show CDR1 as MNHNY and CDR2 as SVGAGI (reference sequence). V lost 4 bases, J lost 2 bases, and 15 bases lay in between. The CDR3 is 15 residues long. CDR3 protein: CASSLTGGPAYEQYF. For the CDR3, the DNA is TGTGCCAGCAGTTTAACCGGGGGACCTGCCTACGAGCAGTACTTC.

This clone was recorded once. V gene TRBV7-2 combines with J gene TRBJ1-2; D is undetermined. Trimming stripped 1 base from V and 4 bases from J, with 13 bases between. CDR1 and CDR2 from the germline V gene are SGHTA and FQGNSA. The CDR3 length is 15 residues. CDR3 in DNA: TGTGCCAGCAGCTTAGGATCCGCGGGAGGCTATGGCTACACCTTC. It encodes CASSLGSAGGYGYTF.

The chain joins TRBV19 to TRBJ2-7; the match to TRBD2 covers 8 bases. The CDR3 runs 16 residues. The germline V gene encodes CDR1 LNHDA and CDR2 SQIVND (reference sequence). The V and J ends lost 1 base and 0 bases, in that order; junction bases with no gene match: 5. The CDR3 DNA is TGTGCCAGTAGTATAGGGGCGGGGGGAGTCTCCTACGAGCAGTACTTC. It specifies CASSIGAGGVSYEQYF. The whole variable domain, remainder taken from reference TRBV19 and TRBJ2-7, is DGGITQSPKYLFRKEGQNVTLSCEQNLNHDAMYWYRQDPGQGLRLIYYSQIVNDFQKGDIAEGYSVSREKKESFPLTVTSAQKNPTAFYLCASSIGAGGVSYEQYFGPGTRLTVT.

V usage is TRBV6-5 and J usage is TRBJ1-6, with 7 positions matching TRBD1. The junction had 2 bases not matched to a gene; V was cut back by 0 bases and J by 9 bases. The CDR3 sequence is 14 residues long. Looked up from germline, CDR1 is MNHEY and CDR2 is SVGAGI. Here the CDR3 reads CASSYSRGSSPLHF. The DNA of the CDR3 is TGTGCCAGCAGTTACTCCAGGGGGAGTTCACCCCTCCACTTT.